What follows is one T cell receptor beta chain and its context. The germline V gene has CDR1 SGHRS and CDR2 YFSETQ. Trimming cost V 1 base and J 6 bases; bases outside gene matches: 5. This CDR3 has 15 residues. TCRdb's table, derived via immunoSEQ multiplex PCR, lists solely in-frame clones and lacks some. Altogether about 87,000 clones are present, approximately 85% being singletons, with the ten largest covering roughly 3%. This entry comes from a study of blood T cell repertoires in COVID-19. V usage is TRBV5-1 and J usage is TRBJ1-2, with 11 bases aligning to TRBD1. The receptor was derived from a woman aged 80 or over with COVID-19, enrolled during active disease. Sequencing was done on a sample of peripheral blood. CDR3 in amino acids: CASSLSGQGADGYTF. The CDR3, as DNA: TGCGCCAGCAGCTTGTCAGGACAGGGGGCTGATGGCTACACCTTC.